These T cell receptor beta chains were read from a single sample in a study of shared clonotypes between healthy human individuals. The repertoire was sequenced with immunoSEQ multiplex PCR; TCRdb's copy has only in-frame clones and lacks some. The sample carries around 440,000 clones, 60% to 80% recorded once. Sequences were obtained from PBMCs. These receptors were taken from a woman aged 40 to 49 in good health. Some clones in this sample may be carry-over from other donors' samples. The CDR3 runs from the conserved cysteine through the conserved F or W. A D gene is named only where the DNA matches it firmly. Clone size is given for some rows only: seen once, a few or many times, or a class if the clone is expanded.

>TRBV28|14|TRBD1|NA|TRBJ1-5
CASRGQGSNQPQHF
TGTGCCAGCAGGGGACAGGGTAGCAATCAGCCCCAGCATTTT
>TRBV7-3|15|TRBD2|NA|TRBJ2-1
CASSKLAGYLNEQFF
TGTGCCAGCAGCAAACTAGCGGGATACTTGAATGAGCAGTTCTTC
>TRBV7-9|15|NA|NA|TRBJ1-4
CASSSFVIGREKLFF
TGTGCCAGCAGCTCCTTTGTTATCGGAAGAGAAAAACTGTTTTTT
>TRBV7-7|14|TRBD2|NA|TRBJ2-5
CASSLRAAGGTQYF
TGTGCTAGCAGCTTAAGGGCCGCGGGAGGGACCCAGTACTTC
>TRBV18|15|NA|NA|TRBJ1-2
CASSPRSSSNYGYTF
TGTGCCAGCTCACCAAGGAGTAGCTCGAACTATGGCTACACCTTC
>TRBV30|16|NA|NA|TRBJ1-2
CAWRPPPYRRPYGYTF
TGTGCCTGGAGACCCCCCCCCTACAGGCGCCCCTATGGCTACACCTTC
>TRBV29-1|12|NA|NA|TRBJ2-5
CSVEDRGQTQYF
TGCAGCGTTGAAGACAGGGGACAGACCCAGTACTTC
>TRBV19|15|TRBD2|NA|TRBJ2-2
CASSQTSGSAGELFF
TGTGCCAGTAGTCAGACTAGCGGGAGTGCCGGGGAGCTGTTTTTT
>TRBV5-1|14|NA|NA|TRBJ1-1
CASSFDGGNTEAFF
TGCGCCAGCAGCTTTGATGGGGGGAACACTGAAGCTTTCTTT
>TRBV6-1|14|TRBD1|once|TRBJ1-2
CASSEGQGDYGYTF
TGTGCCAGCAGTGAAGGACAGGGGGACTATGGCTACACCTTC
>TRBV4-1|16|TRBD2|NA|TRBJ2-7
CASSQERAGGIYEQYF
TGCGCCAGCAGCCAAGAACGAGCGGGAGGTATATACGAGCAGTACTTC
>TRBV6-5|14|NA|NA|TRBJ2-2
CASSRLVGTGELFF
TGTGCCAGCAGTAGACTAGTTGGCACCGGGGAGCTGTTTTTT
>TRBV19|17|TRBD1|NA|TRBJ1-5
CASKNRGTGGSNQPQHF
TGTGCCAGTAAGAATCGTGGGACAGGGGGCAGCAATCAGCCCCAGCATTTT
>TRBV2|15|NA|NA|TRBJ2-7
CASTGVLGGGGEQYF
TGTGCCAGCACGGGGGTCCTAGGGGGAGGAGGGGAGCAGTACTTC
>TRBV4-3|15|NA|NA|TRBJ2-1
CASSQDWGADNEQFF
TGCGCCAGCAGCCAAGATTGGGGGGCCGACAATGAGCAGTTCTTC
>TRBV5-1|16|TRBD1|NA|TRBJ1-2
CASRKLPGQGGYGYTF
TGCGCCAGCAGAAAGCTTCCGGGACAGGGCGGCTATGGCTACACCTTC
>TRBV6-1|13|TRBD2|NA|TRBJ2-1
CASRLAGVYEQFF
TGTGCCAGCCGACTAGCGGGAGTCTATGAGCAGTTCTTC
>TRBV7-9|12|TRBD2|NA|TRBJ2-5
CASSRTSETQYF
TGTGCCAGCAGCCGGACTAGTGAGACCCAGTACTTC
>TRBV28|15|NA|NA|TRBJ2-1
CASIPVGGGYNEQFF
TGTGCCAGCATTCCCGTGGGAGGGGGGTACAATGAGCAGTTCTTC
>TRBV6-5|14|NA|NA|TRBJ2-7
CASSYSWLSYEQYF
TGTGCCAGCAGTTACTCGTGGCTCTCCTACGAGCAGTACTTC
>TRBV19|15|TRBD1|NA|TRBJ1-5
CASSAQGEGNQPQHF
TGTGCCAGTAGTGCACAGGGGGAAGGCAATCAGCCCCAGCATTTT
>TRBV25-1|17|NA|NA|TRBJ2-3
CASSEFSGGRGTDTQYF
TGTGCCAGCAGTGAATTTTCCGGGGGCAGAGGCACAGATACGCAGTATTTT
>TRBV5-4|16|TRBD1|NA|TRBJ1-5
CASTQGPGQGIQPQHF
TGTGCCAGCACCCAAGGACCGGGACAGGGGATCCAGCCCCAGCATTTT
>TRBV11-2|13|NA|NA|TRBJ2-1
CASSPPLPSRTFF
TGTGCCAGCAGCCCTCCCCTCCCGAGCAGGACGTTCTTC
>TRBV15|13|NA|NA|TRBJ2-7
CATRPGHSRSLYF
TGTGCCACTCGACCGGGACATTCCCGCTCTCTGTACTTC
>TRBV7-6|14|NA|NA|TRBJ2-7
CASSPPGGYYEQYF
TGTGCCAGCAGCCCCCCGGGGGGCTACTACGAGCAGTACTTC
>TRBV29-1|13|NA|NA|TRBJ1-1
CSVFSGVITEAFF
TGCAGCGTTTTCTCGGGGGTGATTACTGAAGCTTTCTTT
>TRBV13|17|NA|NA|TRBJ2-1
CASSLVLGVSSYNEQFF
TGTGCCAGCAGCTTAGTTCTCGGGGTGAGCTCCTACAATGAGCAGTTCTTC
>TRBV28|12|NA|NA|TRBJ2-1
CASSFLGVEQFF
TGTGCCAGCAGTTTTTTGGGGGTGGAGCAGTTCTTC
>TRBV28|13|NA|few|TRBJ1-4
CASTTRPEEKLFF
TGTGCCAGCACCACGAGGCCGGAGGAAAAACTGTTTTTT
>TRBV2|15|NA|many|TRBJ2-5
CASYGVSGKQETQYF
TGTGCCAGCTACGGGGTCTCGGGGAAACAAGAGACCCAGTACTTC
>TRBV2|12|NA|once|TRBJ1-2
CASRQAEGGYTF
TGTGCCAGCAGACAGGCCGAGGGCGGCTACACCTTC
>TRBV28|12|NA|NA|TRBJ1-2
CASSLMDYGYTF
TGTGCCAGCAGTCTCATGGACTATGGCTACACCTTC
>TRBV5-1|14|NA|few|TRBJ2-5
CASSPGPGEGAQYF
TGCGCCAGCAGCCCGGGCCCCGGGGAAGGGGCCCAGTACTTC
>TRBV5-1|16|TRBD2|few|TRBJ2-5
CASRRTSGTGGETQYF
TGCGCCAGCCGTAGGACTAGCGGGACCGGGGGGGAGACCCAGTACTTC
>TRBV7-8|15|TRBD2|once|TRBJ2-7
CASSLRTSGDYEQYF
TGTGCCAGCAGCTTAAGGACTAGCGGAGACTACGAGCAGTACTTC
>TRBV5-1|13|NA|NA|TRBJ2-7
CASRTQQGGEQYF
TGCGCCAGCAGAACGCAGCAGGGGGGAGAGCAGTACTTC
>TRBV4-1|16|NA|NA|TRBJ2-2
CASSQEAGANTGELFF
TGCGCCAGCAGCCAAGAAGCGGGTGCGAACACCGGGGAGCTGTTTTTT
>TRBV7-9|15|TRBD1|NA|TRBJ1-1
CASSLDTPGQGKAFF
TGTGCCAGCAGCTTAGATACGCCGGGACAGGGAAAAGCTTTCTTT
>TRBV7-2|14|NA|NA|TRBJ2-7
CASSPGSRAYEQYF
TGTGCCAGCAGCCCCGGGAGCAGGGCCTACGAGCAGTACTTC
>TRBV18|16|NA|NA|TRBJ1-1
CASSPGATTLNTEAFF
TGTGCCAGCTCACCGGGGGCGACGACGTTGAACACTGAAGCTTTCTTT
>TRBV5-1|14|NA|NA|TRBJ2-7
CASSPTANPYEQYF
TGCGCCAGCAGCCCAACGGCCAACCCCTACGAGCAGTACTTC
>TRBV15|14|NA|NA|TRBJ2-7
CATSRDRMAREQYF
TGTGCCACCAGCAGAGATCGCATGGCCCGCGAGCAGTACTTC
>TRBV7-2|14|TRBD2|once|TRBJ2-7
CASSPRVAGGEQYF
TGCGCCAGCAGCCCCCGGGTAGCGGGAGGTGAGCAGTACTTC
>TRBV7-2|15|NA|NA|TRBJ1-2
CASSLPRGQSYGYTF
TGTGCCAGCAGCTTACCCCGAGGACAGAGCTATGGCTACACCTTC
>TRBV5-4|15|TRBD2|once|TRBJ2-7
CASSLGLAGVSEQYF
TGTGCCAGCAGCCTCGGACTAGCGGGAGTGAGCGAGCAGTACTTC
>TRBV5-1|14|TRBD1|few|TRBJ2-7
CASSLRGRGHEQYF
TGCGCCAGCAGCTTGCGCGGCAGGGGGCACGAGCAGTACTTC
>TRBV5-8|13|NA|NA|TRBJ1-2
CASSQGGHYGYTF
TGTGCCAGCAGCCAAGGAGGGCACTATGGCTACACCTTC
>TRBV4-3|14|NA|NA|TRBJ2-7
CASSQDPDGYEQYF
TGCGCCAGCAGCCAAGATCCCGACGGCTACGAGCAGTACTTC
>TRBV5-1|14|NA|NA|TRBJ2-7
CASSPQGGMYEQYF
TGCGCCAGCAGCCCTCAGGGAGGTATGTACGAGCAGTACTTC
>TRBV5-6|15|TRBD2|once|TRBJ2-3
CASSFAGGPADTQYF
TGTGCCAGCAGCTTCGCGGGAGGGCCGGCAGATACGCAGTATTTT
>TRBV6-1|14|NA|NA|TRBJ1-1
CASTEKGRDTEAFF
TGTGCCAGCACCGAAAAGGGGAGGGACACTGAAGCTTTCTTT
>TRBV7-8|13|NA|NA|TRBJ1-1
CASSSYRGTEAFF
TGTGCCAGCAGCTCCTATAGGGGCACTGAAGCTTTCTTT
>TRBV7-9|18|TRBD2|many|TRBJ2-7
CASSLNLGWASGSSEQYF
TGTGCCAGCAGCTTAAATCTTGGTTGGGCTAGCGGGAGTTCCGAGCAGTACTTC
>TRBV25-1|15|NA|NA|TRBJ2-3
CASSGLPSSTDTQYF
TGTGCCAGCAGTGGGTTACCGAGTTCCACAGATACGCAGTATTTT